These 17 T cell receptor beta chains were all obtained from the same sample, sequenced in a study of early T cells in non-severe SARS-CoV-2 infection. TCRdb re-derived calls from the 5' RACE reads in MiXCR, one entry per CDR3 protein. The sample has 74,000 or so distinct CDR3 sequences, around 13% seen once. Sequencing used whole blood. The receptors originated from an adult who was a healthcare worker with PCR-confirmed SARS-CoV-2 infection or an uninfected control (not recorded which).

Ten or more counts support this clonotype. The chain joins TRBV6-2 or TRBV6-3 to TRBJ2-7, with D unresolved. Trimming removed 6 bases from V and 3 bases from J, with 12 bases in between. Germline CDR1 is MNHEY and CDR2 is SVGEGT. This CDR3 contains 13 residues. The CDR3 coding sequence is TGTGCCAGCAGCCACCAGGACCGCTACGAGCAGTACTTC. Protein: CASSHQDRYEQYF.

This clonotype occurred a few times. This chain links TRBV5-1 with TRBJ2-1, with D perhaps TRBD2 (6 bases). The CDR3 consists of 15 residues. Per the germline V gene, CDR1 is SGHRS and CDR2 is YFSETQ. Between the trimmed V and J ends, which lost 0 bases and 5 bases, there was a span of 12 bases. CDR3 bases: TGCGCCAGCAGCTTGGCACTTAGCGGTCACAATGAGCAGTTCTTC. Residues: CASSLALSGHNEQFF.

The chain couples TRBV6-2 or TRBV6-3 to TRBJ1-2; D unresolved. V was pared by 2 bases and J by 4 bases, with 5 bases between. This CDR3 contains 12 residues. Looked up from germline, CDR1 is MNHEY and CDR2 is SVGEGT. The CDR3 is CASSYNIYGYTF. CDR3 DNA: TGTGCCAGCAGTTACAACATCTATGGCTACACCTTC.

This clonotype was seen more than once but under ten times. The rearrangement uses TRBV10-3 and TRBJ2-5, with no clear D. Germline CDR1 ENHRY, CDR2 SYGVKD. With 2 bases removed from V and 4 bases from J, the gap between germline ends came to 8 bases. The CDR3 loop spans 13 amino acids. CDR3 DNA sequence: TGTGCCATCAGTGAGCCCCCTTTAGAGACCCAGTACTTC. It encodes CAISEPPLETQYF.

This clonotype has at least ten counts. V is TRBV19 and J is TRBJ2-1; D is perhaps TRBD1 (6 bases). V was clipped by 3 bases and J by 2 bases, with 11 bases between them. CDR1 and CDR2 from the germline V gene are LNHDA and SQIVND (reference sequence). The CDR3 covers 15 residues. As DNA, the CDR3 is TGTGCCAGTAGTATGCAGGGGCGTCCCTACAATGAGCAGTTCTTC. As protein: CASSMQGRPYNEQFF.

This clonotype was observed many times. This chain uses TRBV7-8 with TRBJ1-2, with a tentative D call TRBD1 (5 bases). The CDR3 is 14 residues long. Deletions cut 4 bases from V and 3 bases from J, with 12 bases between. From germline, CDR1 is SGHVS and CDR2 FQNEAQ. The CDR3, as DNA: TGTGCCAGCAGCTACGCTACAGGAGACTATGGCTACACCTTC. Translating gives CASSYATGDYGYTF.

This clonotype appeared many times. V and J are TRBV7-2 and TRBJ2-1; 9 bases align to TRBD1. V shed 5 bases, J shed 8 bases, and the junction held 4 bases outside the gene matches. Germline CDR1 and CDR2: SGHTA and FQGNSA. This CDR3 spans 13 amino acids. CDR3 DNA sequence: TGTGCCAGCAGCATGGGACAGGGCGATGAGCAGTTCTTC. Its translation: CASSMGQGDEQFF.

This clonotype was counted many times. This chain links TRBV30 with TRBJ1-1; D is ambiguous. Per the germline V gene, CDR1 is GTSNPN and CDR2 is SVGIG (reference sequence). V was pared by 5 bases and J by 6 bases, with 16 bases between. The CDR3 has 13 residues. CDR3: CAWEPVQLAEAFF. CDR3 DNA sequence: TGTGCCTGGGAACCTGTCCAGCTTGCTGAAGCTTTCTTT.

This chain's CDR3 is CASSQTRTGVRGNTIYF. The DNA of the CDR3 is TGTGCCAGCAGCCAAACAAGGACAGGGGTGCGTGGAAACACCATATATTTT. V usage is TRBV4-2 and J usage is TRBJ1-3; 9 nucleotides line up with TRBD1. After removal of 2 bases from V and 3 bases from J, the junction contained 8 bases not matched to a gene. CDR1 LGHNA and CDR2 YNFKEQ come from the germline V gene. The CDR3 length is 17 residues.

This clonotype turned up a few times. The CDR3 sequence is CASSRAGELFF. CDR3 bases: TGTGCCAGCAGTAGGGCCGGGGAGCTGTTTTTT. The rearrangement uses TRBV28 and TRBJ2-2; D gene unclear. The CDR3 has 11 amino acids. V was trimmed by 5 bases and J by 6 bases, leaving 4 bases between them. The germline V gene encodes CDR1 MDHEN and CDR2 SYDVKM.

Here the CDR3 DNA reads TGTGCCAGCAGTTATGCCGGGGGCAATCAGCCCCAGCATTTT. It encodes CASSYAGGNQPQHF. This rearrangement joins TRBV6-2 or TRBV6-3 to TRBJ1-5; D uncertain. V lost 3 bases and J lost 2, with 8 bases in between. Germline loops: CDR1 MNHEY, CDR2 SVGEGT. The CDR3 consists of 14 residues.

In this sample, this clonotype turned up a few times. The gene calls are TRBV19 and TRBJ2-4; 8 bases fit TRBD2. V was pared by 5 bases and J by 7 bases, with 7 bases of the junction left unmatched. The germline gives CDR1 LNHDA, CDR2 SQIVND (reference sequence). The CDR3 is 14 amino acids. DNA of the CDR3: TGTGCCAGTAGTCCTCTAGGCGGGGGGAACATTCAGTACTTC. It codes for CASSPLGGGNIQYF.

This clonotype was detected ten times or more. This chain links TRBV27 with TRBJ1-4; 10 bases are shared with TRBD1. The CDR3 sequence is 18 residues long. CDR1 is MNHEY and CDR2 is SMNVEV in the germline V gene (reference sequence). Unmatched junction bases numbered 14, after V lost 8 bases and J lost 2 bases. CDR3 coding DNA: TGTGCCAGCGCCCAAGGCCCGGGACAGGGGTTCACTAATGAAAAACTGTTTTTT. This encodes CASAQGPGQGFTNEKLFF.

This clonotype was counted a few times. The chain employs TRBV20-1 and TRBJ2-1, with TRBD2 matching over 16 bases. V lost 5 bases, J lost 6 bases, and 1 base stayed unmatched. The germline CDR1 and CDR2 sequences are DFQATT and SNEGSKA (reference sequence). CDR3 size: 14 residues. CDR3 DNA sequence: TGCAGTGCTGGGACTAGCGGGAGGGGCAATGAGCAGTTCTTC. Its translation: CSAGTSGRGNEQFF.

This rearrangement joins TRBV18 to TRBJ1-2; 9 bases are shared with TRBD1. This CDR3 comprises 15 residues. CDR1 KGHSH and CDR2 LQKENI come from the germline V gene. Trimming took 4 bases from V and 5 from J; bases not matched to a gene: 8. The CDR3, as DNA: TGTGCCAGCTCACTAAGGACAGGGGATAATTATGGCTACACCTTC. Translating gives CASSLRTGDNYGYTF.

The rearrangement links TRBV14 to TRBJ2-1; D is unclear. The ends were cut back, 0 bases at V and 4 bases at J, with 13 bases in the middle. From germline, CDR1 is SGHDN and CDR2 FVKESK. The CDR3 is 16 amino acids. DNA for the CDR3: TGTGCCAGCAGCCAAGACGAGGCGGAAACATACAATGAGCAGTTCTTC. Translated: CASSQDEAETYNEQFF.

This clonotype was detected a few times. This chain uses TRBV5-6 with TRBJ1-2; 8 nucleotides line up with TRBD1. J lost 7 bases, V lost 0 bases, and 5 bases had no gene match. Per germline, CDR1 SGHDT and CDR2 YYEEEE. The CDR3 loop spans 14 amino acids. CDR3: CASSLGQGKSGYTF. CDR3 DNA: TGTGCCAGCAGCTTGGGACAGGGGAAGAGTGGCTACACCTTC.